The 6 T cell receptor beta chains given below trace back to one sample, sequenced in a study of PD-1 blockade in classical Hodgkin lymphoma. Every patient had relapsed following autologous stem cell transplantation, and cohorts differed in brentuximab vedotin exposure. Data came from immunoSEQ multiplex PCR; TCRdb stores just in-frame clones and leaves some out. The sample has roughly 40,000 clones, over 70% seen once; the top ten hold 7% to 9.5%. Sequenced material: peripheral blood mononuclear cells (PBMCs), taken at baseline. The receptors here all came from a human donor with classical Hodgkin lymphoma.

This clone is a singleton in its sample. The chain is built from TRBV6-5 and TRBJ2-6, with no clear D. Trimming left V 5 bases short and J 0 bases short, with 5 bases between. The CDR3 is made up of 14 amino acids. Germline CDR1 MNHEY, CDR2 SVGAGI. CDR3 sequence reads: CASSVSSGANVLTF. The CDR3 bases are TGTGCCAGCAGTGTCAGCTCTGGGGCCAACGTCCTGACTTTC.

The chain joins TRBV7-8 to TRBJ2-3; no firm D call. Germline loops: CDR1 SGHVS, CDR2 FQNEAQ. V was cut by 3 bases and J by 4 bases, with 8 bases left in between. The CDR3 covers 13 residues. CDR3 sequence reads: CASSFGVADTQYF. The CDR3 nucleotides read TGTGCCAGCAGCTTCGGAGTCGCAGATACGCAGTATTTT.

CDR3 region: CASSLREGRNSPLHF. DNA of the CDR3: TGCGCCAGCAGCTTGCGAGAGGGTCGAAATTCACCCCTCCACTTT. The chain employs TRBV5-1 and TRBJ1-6; D remains ambiguous. Germline CDR1 and CDR2: SGHRS and YFSETQ. CDR3 length: 15 amino acids. V was clipped by 1 base and J by 7 bases, with 12 bases between them.

The chain links TRBV6-6 to TRBJ2-7; unclear D gene. Germline V lookup: CDR1 MNHNY, CDR2 SVGAGI (reference sequence). The V end was cut by 0 bases, the J end by 2 bases, with 11 bases between. The CDR3 has 15 amino acids. CDR3 coding DNA: TGTGCCAGCAGTTACTCATCTCCAGGTACCTACGAGCAGTACTTC. Translation: CASSYSSPGTYEQYF.

This CDR3 reads CASSQPYDRANSPLHF. The DNA of the CDR3 is TGTGCCAGCAGCCAACCCTACGACAGGGCGAATTCACCCCTCCACTTT. V gene TRBV4-2 combines with J gene TRBJ1-6, with 7 bases fitting TRBD1. The CDR3 length is 16 residues. Germline assignment: CDR1 LGHNA and CDR2 YNFKEQ. With 2 bases clipped from V and 7 bases from J, the junction kept 8 bases outside the gene matches.

This clone was detected once. The genes are TRBV6-5 and TRBJ1-1; D gene uncertain. The CDR3 has 15 residues. Looked up from germline, CDR1 is MNHEY and CDR2 is SVGAGI. Trimming pared 0 bases from V and 4 bases from J, leaving 12 bases between. The CDR3 sequence is CASSYSAGGGTEAFF. CDR3 nucleotides: TGTGCCAGCAGTTACTCGGCGGGTGGAGGCACTGAAGCTTTCTTT.